This T cell receptor beta chain was captured in a study of blood T cell repertoires in COVID-19. Across the whole study: From the United States, Italy and Spain came samples of acute and convalescent COVID-19. PBMCs, B-cell-depleted T cells, or T cells were the source of the cDNA or gDNA that made up the material.

Clones were sequenced by immunoSEQ multiplex PCR, and TCRdb holds only the in-frame ones, with some missing. This table holds around 260,000 clones, 89% found once. This CDR3 region has 17 residues. V shed 0 bases and J 0 bases; nucleotides not matched to a gene: 3. Germline lookup yields CDR1 KGHDR and CDR2 SFDVKD. V is TRBV24-1 and J is TRBJ2-3, with TRBD2 identical over 9 bases. The sample consisted of peripheral blood. This TCR was sampled from a woman aged 40 to 50 who had recovered from COVID-19. The CDR3 DNA is TGTGCCACCAGTGATTTGCCTAGCGGGATAAGCACAGATACGCAGTATTTT. Its protein is CATSDLPSGISTDTQYF.